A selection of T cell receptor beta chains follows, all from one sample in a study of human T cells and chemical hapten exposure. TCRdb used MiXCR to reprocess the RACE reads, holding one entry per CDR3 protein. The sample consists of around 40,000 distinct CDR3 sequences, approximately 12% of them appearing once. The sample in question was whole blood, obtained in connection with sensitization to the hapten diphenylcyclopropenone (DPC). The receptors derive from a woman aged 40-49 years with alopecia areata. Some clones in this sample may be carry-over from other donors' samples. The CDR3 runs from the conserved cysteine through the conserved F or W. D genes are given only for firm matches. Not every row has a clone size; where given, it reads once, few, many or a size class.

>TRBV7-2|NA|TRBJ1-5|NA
CASSDVFNNQPQHF
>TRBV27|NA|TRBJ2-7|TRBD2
CASSLAGGYEQYF
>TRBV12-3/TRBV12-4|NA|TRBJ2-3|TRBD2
CASSLAGASGRGTDTQYF
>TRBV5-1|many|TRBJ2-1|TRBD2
CASSLVGGSYNEQFF
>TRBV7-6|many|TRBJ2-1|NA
CASGLNRNNEQFF
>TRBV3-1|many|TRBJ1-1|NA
CASSRIPGAAAFF
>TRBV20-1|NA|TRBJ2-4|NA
CSAYRDSQAKNIQYF
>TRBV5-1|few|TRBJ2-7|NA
CASSLTGHYEQYF
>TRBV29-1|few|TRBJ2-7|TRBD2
CSVEGLAESYEQYF
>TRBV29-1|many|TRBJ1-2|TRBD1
CSAGQLPGYTF
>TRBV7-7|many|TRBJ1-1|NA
CASSSDRNTEAFF
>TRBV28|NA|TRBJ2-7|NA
CASTKQQSRYEQYF
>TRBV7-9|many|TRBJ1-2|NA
CASSPTGGPNYGYTF
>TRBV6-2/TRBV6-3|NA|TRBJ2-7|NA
CASSPDLLREQYF
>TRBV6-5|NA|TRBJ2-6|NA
CASSYPGANVLTF
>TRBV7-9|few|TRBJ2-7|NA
CASSLGHDQYF
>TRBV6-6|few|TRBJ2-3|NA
CASSYRSGTDTQYF
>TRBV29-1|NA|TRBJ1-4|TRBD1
CSVLGTGREKLFF
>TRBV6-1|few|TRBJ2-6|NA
CATRVPGANVLTF
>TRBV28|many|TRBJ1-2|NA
CASSRPNPVGYTF
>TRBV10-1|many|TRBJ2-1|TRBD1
CASSEPGTEKIINEQFF
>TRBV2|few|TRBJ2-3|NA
CASSEDSNTDTQYF
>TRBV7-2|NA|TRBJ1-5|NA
CASSLLDPNQPQHF
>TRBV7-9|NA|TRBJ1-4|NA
CASSLSEKLFF
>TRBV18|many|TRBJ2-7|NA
CASSPQDNNYEQYF
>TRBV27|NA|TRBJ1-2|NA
CASSLKWAGRAEGYTF
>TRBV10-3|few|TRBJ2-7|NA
CAISEPGASSYEQYF
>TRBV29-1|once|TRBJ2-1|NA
CSVAGFSYNEQFF
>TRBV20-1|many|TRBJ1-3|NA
CSAPDIYSGNTIYF